This T cell receptor (beta chain) is drawn from a study of T cell responses to AZD1222 COVID-19 vaccine. Study outcomes and limitations: Targeting of unmutated variant regions was reportedly seen in nearly half of spike-specific TCRs. It was only six AZD1222 recipients who were seropositive at baseline.

This table comes from immunoSEQ multiplex PCR, and its TCRdb copy is limited to in-frame clones, with some not included. Of around 52,000 clones in the sample, approximately 83% are singletons; the top ten hold 15% to 20%. The CDR3 totals 13 residues. V lost 3 bases and J lost 8, with 10 bases in between. Germline V CDR1 and CDR2: LNHDA, SQIVND (reference sequence). With respect to this clone: Antigen: not known.

This clonotype was obtained from an adult in good health. The specimen comprised peripheral blood, sampled on day 0 of AZD1222 vaccination. This chain connects TRBV19 to TRBJ1-4, with D unclear. The CDR3 protein is CASSIKSNEKLFF. The CDR3 coding sequence is TGTGCCAGTAGTATTAAAAGCAACGAAAAACTGTTTTTT. Complete variable domain (other parts from reference TRBV19 and TRBJ1-4): DGGITQSPKYLFRKEGQNVTLSCEQNLNHDAMYWYRQDPGQGLRLIYYSQIVNDFQKGDIAEGYSVSREKKESFPLTVTSAQKNPTAFYLCASSIKSNEKLFFGSGTQLSVL.